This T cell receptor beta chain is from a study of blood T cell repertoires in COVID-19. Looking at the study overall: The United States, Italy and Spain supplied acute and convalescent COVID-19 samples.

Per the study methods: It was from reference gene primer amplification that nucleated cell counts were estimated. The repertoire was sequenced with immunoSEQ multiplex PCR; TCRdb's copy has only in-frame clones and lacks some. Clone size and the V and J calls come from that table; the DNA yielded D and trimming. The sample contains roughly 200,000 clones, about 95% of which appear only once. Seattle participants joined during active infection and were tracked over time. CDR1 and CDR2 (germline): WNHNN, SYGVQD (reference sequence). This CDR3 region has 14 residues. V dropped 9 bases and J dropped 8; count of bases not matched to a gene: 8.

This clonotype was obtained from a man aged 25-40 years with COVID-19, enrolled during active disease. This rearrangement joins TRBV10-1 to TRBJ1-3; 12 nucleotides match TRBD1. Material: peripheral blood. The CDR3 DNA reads TGCGCCAGGACCCGGGACAGGGGGCCAGACACCATATATTTT. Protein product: CARTRDRGPDTIYF.